Following are 12 T cell receptor beta chains from one sample sequenced in a study of T cell changes during pregnancy in multiple sclerosis. Data came from immunoSEQ multiplex PCR; TCRdb stores just in-frame clones and leaves some out. This sample has tens of thousands of clones, with around 90% found just once. This specimen consisted of peripheral blood, obtained in the third trimester of pregnancy. Every receptor here comes from a female donor with multiple sclerosis, enrolled in a pregnancy study.

The rearrangement joins TRBV6-5 to TRBJ2-2; 8 nucleotides agree with TRBD1. Germline V gene sequence: CDR1 MNHEY, CDR2 SVGAGI. The CDR3 length is 13 residues. CDR3 bases: TGTGCGGTCAGGGGGCAGAACACCGGGGAGCTGTTTTTT. Protein product: CAVRGQNTGELFF.

This chain joins TRBV14 and TRBJ2-7; 9 nucleotides align to TRBD1. V lost 3 bases to trimming and J lost 2 bases; unmatched junction nucleotides: 20. This CDR3 has 20 residues. Germline V gene data show CDR1 as SGHDN and CDR2 as FVKESK. This CDR3 reads CASSHPPGQGRGSGTYEQYF. CDR3 nucleotide sequence: TGTGCCAGCAGCCATCCCCCGGGACAGGGACGGGGTAGCGGCACCTACGAGCAGTACTTC.

V gene TRBV6-6 combines with J gene TRBJ2-7, with D tentatively TRBD1 (5 bases). Germline lookup yields CDR1 MNHNY and CDR2 SVGAGI (reference sequence). This CDR3 is built from 15 residues. V was trimmed by 2 bases and J by 3 bases, leaving 14 bases between them. This CDR3 reads CASSYPKGQGYEQYF. The CDR3 DNA sequence: TGTGCCAGCAGTTACCCGAAAGGGCAGGGCTACGAGCAGTACTTC.

This chain connects TRBV18 to TRBJ2-1; unclear D gene. CDR1 KGHSH and CDR2 LQKENI come from the germline V gene. V lost 0 bases to trimming and J lost 6 bases, with 9 bases between them. The length of the CDR3 is 14 residues. The CDR3 region has the DNA TGTGCCAGCTCACCACCCAAACAAACCAATGAGCAGTTCTTC. Amino acid sequence: CASSPPKQTNEQFF.

The chain carries TRBV19 and TRBJ2-2; the D gene is possibly TRBD1 (6 bases). Trimming took 1 base from V and 1 from J, leaving 7 bases between them. Germline V gives CDR1 LNHDA, CDR2 SQIVND (reference sequence). The CDR3 runs 15 residues. The CDR3 here is CASSIVQGNTGELFF. The CDR3 DNA reads as TGTGCCAGTAGTATAGTACAGGGGAACACCGGGGAGCTGTTTTTT.

This sequence joins TRBV28 and TRBJ2-7, with TRBD1 matching 9 bases. CDR3 length equals 16 residues. The junction had 11 bases not matched to a gene; V was cut back by 4 bases and J by 4 bases. The germline gives CDR1 MDHEN, CDR2 SYDVKM. The CDR3: CASSWGEDRGSYEQYF. The CDR3 region has the DNA TGTGCCAGCAGTTGGGGGGAGGACAGGGGTTCTTACGAGCAGTACTTC.

This sequence joins TRBV27 and TRBJ1-1, with a possible D match to TRBD1 (5 bases). This CDR3 comprises 13 residues. V dropped 8 bases and J dropped 4 bases, with 14 bases sitting between them. From germline, CDR1 is MNHEY and CDR2 SMNVEV (reference sequence). CDR3 nucleotides: TGTGCCAGCCCCAGGGAGGATCGCACTGAAGCTTTCTTT. As protein: CASPREDRTEAFF.

This chain joins TRBV11-2 and TRBJ1-1; the D is unclear. Germline lookup yields CDR1 SGHAT and CDR2 FQNNGV. V gave up 0 bases and J gave up 1 base, with 15 bases separating them. The CDR3 covers 17 residues. The CDR3 sequence: CASSLDSWGGGNTEAFF. The DNA for the CDR3 is TGTGCCAGCAGCTTAGATTCATGGGGAGGAGGGAACACTGAAGCTTTCTTT.

The J gene is TRBJ2-5, the V gene TRBV6-5, with D perhaps matching TRBD1 (5 bases). V was trimmed by 0 bases and J by 2 bases, leaving 7 bases between them. Germline CDR1 is MNHEY and CDR2 is SVGAGI. The CDR3 length is 14 residues. CDR3 nucleotide sequence: TGTGCCAGCAGTTACTCGACAGAGCAAGAGACCCAGTACTTC. Its translation is CASSYSTEQETQYF.

This chain links TRBV27 with TRBJ1-1, with TRBD1 matching 7 bases. Trimming took 3 bases from V and 7 from J; bases not matched to a gene: 8. CDR3 length equals 14 residues. Germline V gene lookup returns CDR1 MNHEY and CDR2 SMNVEV (reference sequence). CDR3 region: CASSFNTGTVEAFF. The DNA of the CDR3 is TGTGCCAGCAGTTTCAATACCGGGACAGTTGAAGCTTTCTTT.

The chain joins TRBV2 to TRBJ1-1; TRBD1 agrees at 7 bases. J was trimmed by 0 bases and V by 5 bases; bases with no gene match: 3. This CDR3 spans 14 amino acids. CDR1 is SNHLY, CDR2 FYNNEI, per germline. CDR3 DNA: TGTGCCAGCAGTTTACAGGGGATGAACACTGAAGCTTTCTTT. Translated: CASSLQGMNTEAFF.

The V gene is TRBV5-1, the J gene TRBJ1-1; TRBD1 might be the D (5 bases). The CDR3 loop spans 14 amino acids. Germline V lookup: CDR1 SGHRS, CDR2 YFSETQ. V was cut by 3 bases and J by 1 base, with 10 bases left in between. CDR3 DNA sequence: TGCGCCAGCAGCTGGAGGGGTCAGAACACTGAAGCTTTCTTT. It codes for CASSWRGQNTEAFF. Looking up the rest from reference TRBV5-1 and TRBJ1-1 gives the full variable domain: KAGVTQTPRYLIKTRGQQVTLSCSPISGHRSVSWYQQTPGQGLQFLFEYFSETQRNKGNFPGRFSGRQFSNSRSEMNVSTLELGDSALYLCASSWRGQNTEAFFGQGTRLTVV.